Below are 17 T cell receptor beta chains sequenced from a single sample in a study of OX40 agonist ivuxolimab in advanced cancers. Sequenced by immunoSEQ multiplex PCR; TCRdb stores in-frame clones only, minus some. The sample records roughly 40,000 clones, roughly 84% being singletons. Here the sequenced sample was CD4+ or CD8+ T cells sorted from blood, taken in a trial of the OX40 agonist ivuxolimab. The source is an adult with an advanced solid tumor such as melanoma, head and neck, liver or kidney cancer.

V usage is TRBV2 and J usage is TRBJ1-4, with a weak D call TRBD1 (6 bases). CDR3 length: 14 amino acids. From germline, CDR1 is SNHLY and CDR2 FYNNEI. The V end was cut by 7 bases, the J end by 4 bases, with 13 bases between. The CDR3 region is CASMPGGGNEKLFF. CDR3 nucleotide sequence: TGTGCCAGCATGCCCGGAGGGGGTAATGAAAAACTGTTTTTT. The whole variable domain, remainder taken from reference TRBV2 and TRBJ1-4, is EPEVTQTPSHQVTQMGQEVILRCVPISNHLYFYWYRQILGQKVEFLVSFYNNEISEKSEIFDDQFSVERPDGSNFTLKIRSTKLEDSAMYFCASMPGGGNEKLFFGSGTQLSVL.

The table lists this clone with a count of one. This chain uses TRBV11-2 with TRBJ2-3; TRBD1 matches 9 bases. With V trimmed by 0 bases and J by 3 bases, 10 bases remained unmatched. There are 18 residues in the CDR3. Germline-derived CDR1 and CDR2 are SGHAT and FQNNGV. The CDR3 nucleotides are TGTGCCAGCAGCTTAGAATGGTTGGACAGGGGTTTTACAGATACGCAGTATTTT. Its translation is CASSLEWLDRGFTDTQYF.

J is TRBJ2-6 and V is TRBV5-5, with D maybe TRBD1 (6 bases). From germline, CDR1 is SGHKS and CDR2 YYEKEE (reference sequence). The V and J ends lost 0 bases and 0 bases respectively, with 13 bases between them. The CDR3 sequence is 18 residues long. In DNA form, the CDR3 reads TGTGCCAGCAGCTTGGTTCCCAGGGGACCCTCTGGGGCCAACGTCCTGACTTTC. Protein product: CASSLVPRGPSGANVLTF.

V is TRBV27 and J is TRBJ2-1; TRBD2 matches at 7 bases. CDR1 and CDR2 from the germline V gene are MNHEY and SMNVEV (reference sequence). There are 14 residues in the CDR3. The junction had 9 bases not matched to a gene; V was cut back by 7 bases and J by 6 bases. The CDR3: CASMFGGTANEQFF. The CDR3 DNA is TGTGCCAGCATGTTCGGGGGGACGGCCAATGAGCAGTTCTTC.

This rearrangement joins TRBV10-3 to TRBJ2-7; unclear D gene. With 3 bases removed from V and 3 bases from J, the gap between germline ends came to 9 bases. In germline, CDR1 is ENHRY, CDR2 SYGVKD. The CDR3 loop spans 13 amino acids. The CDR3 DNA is TGTGCCATCAGTGAAGGAATGGACTACGAGCAGTACTTC. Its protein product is CAISEGMDYEQYF.

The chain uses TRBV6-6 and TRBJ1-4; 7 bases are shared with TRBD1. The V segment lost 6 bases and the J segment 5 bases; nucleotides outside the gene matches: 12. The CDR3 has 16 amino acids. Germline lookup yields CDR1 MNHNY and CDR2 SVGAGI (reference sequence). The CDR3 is CASSPLDRPKNEKLFF. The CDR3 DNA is TGTGCCAGCAGCCCCTTGGACAGGCCGAAGAATGAAAAACTGTTTTTT.

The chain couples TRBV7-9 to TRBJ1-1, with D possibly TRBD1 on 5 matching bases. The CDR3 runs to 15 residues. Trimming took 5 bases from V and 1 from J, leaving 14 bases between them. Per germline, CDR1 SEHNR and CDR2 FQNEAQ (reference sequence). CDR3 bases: TGTGCCAGCAGCCAGAGAGTTGGGGGGAACACTGAAGCTTTCTTT. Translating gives CASSQRVGGNTEAFF. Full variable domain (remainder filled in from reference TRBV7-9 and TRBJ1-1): DTGVSQNPRHKITKRGQNVTFRCDPISEHNRLYWYRQTLGQGPEFLTYFQNEAQLEKSRLLSDRFSAERPKGSFSTLEIQRTEQGDSAMYLCASSQRVGGNTEAFFGQGTRLTVV.

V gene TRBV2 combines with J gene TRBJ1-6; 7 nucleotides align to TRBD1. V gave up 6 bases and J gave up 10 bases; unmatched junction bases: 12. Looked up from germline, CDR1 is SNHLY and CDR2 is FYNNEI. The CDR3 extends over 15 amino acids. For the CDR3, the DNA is TGTGCCAGCAGGAATTGGGGACAGAAGGGCTCACCCCTCCACTTT. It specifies CASRNWGQKGSPLHF.

CDR3 sequence: CASIPAPDRAEWGYTF. The CDR3 coding sequence is TGTGCCAGCATCCCAGCCCCGGACAGGGCCGAATGGGGCTACACCTTC. The rearrangement links TRBV7-9 to TRBJ1-2, with TRBD1 matching 8 bases. Germline lookup yields CDR1 SEHNR and CDR2 FQNEAQ (reference sequence). The CDR3 consists of 16 residues. The trim removed 7 bases at V and 8 bases at J, leaving 18 bases unmatched. The full variable domain, with the rest looked up from reference TRBV7-9 and TRBJ1-2, is DTGVSQNPRHKITKRGQNVTFRCDPISEHNRLYWYRQTLGQGPEFLTYFQNEAQLEKSRLLSDRFSAERPKGSFSTLEIQRTEQGDSAMYLCASIPAPDRAEWGYTFGSGTRLTVV.

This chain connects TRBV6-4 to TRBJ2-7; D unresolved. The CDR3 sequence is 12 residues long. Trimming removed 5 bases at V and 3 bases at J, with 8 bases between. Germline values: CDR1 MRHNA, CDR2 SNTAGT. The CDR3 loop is CASSPLGYEQYV. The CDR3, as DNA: TGTGCCAGCAGTCCCCTCGGCTACGAGCAGTACGTC.

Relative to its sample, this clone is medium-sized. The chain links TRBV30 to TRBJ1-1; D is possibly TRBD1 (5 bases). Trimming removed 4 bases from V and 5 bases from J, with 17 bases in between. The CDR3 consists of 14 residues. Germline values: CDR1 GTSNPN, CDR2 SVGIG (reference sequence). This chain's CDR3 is CAWMDPTTGTEAFF. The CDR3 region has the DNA TGTGCCTGGATGGATCCTACCACAGGAACTGAAGCTTTCTTT.

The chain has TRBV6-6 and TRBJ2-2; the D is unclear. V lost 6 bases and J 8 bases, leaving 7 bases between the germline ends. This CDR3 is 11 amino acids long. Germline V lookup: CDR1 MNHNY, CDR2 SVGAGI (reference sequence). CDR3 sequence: CASRAGGELFF. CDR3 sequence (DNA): TGTGCCAGCAGGGCCGGGGGGGAGCTGTTTTTT.

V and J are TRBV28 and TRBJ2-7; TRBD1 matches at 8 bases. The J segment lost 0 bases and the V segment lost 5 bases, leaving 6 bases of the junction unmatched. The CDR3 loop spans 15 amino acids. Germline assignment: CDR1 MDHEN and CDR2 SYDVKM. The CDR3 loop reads CASSPTGDASYEQYV. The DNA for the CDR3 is TGTGCCAGCAGTCCGACAGGGGACGCCTCCTACGAGCAGTACGTC.

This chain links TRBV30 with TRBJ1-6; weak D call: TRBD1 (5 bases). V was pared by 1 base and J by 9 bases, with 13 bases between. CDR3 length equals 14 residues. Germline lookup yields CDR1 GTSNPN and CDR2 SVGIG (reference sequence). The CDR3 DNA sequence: TGTGCCTGGAGTGACCCAAGGGGCGGTTCACCCCTCCACTTT. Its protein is CAWSDPRGGSPLHF.

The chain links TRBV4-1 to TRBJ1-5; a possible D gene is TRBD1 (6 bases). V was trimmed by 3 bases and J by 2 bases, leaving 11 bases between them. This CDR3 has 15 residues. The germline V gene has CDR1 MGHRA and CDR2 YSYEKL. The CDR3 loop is CASSQRGGGNQPQHF. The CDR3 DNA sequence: TGCGCCAGCAGCCAGAGAGGGGGGGGCAATCAGCCCCAGCATTTT.

The CDR3 reads CASSSPDSPLHF. CDR3 nucleotide sequence: TGTGCCAGCAGTTCGCCTGATTCACCCCTCCACTTT. V gene TRBV28 combines with J gene TRBJ1-6; unclear D gene. The CDR3 spans 12 residues. Germline CDR1 and CDR2: MDHEN and SYDVKM. The V end lost 4 bases, the J end lost 8 bases, and 6 bases lay between the germline ends.

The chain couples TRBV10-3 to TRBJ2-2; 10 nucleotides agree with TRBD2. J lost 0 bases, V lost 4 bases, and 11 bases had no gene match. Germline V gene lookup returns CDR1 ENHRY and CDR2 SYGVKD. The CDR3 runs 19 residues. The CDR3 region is CAISVPGASGGPNTGELFF. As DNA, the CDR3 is TGTGCCATCAGTGTTCCTGGCGCTAGCGGGGGCCCGAACACCGGGGAGCTGTTTTTT.